The 31 T cell receptor beta chains given below trace back to one sample, sequenced in a study of blood T cell repertoires in COVID-19. The protocol was immunoSEQ multiplex PCR, while the TCRdb copy is restricted to in-frame clones and leaves out a portion. Of over 250,000 clones in the sample, around 86% were seen once. What was sequenced was peripheral blood. Receptor source: a man aged 35-49 years who had recovered from COVID-19.

This chain connects TRBV4-2 to TRBJ2-1; 7 nucleotides line up with TRBD2. This CDR3 is built from 15 residues. The V gene's germline CDR1 is LGHNA and CDR2 YNFKEQ. J lost 4 bases, V lost 4 bases, and 7 bases had no gene match. CDR3 bases: TGTGCCAGCAGCCGGGACTCAGCGGGATACAATGAGCAGTTCTTC. It yields the protein CASSRDSAGYNEQFF.

The rearrangement uses TRBV9 and TRBJ2-2, with 8 positions matching TRBD2. With V trimmed by 1 base and J by 2 bases, 13 bases remained unmatched. This CDR3 is built from 19 residues. CDR1 is SGDLS and CDR2 is YYNGEE in the germline V gene. The CDR3 coding sequence is TGTGCCAGCAGCGTATTTACCCCGGCTAGCGGGTTCAACACCGGGGAGCTGTTTTTT. Translating gives CASSVFTPASGFNTGELFF.

The chain joins TRBV7-9 to TRBJ1-1; maybe TRBD1 (6 bases). CDR3 length equals 17 residues. Trimming took off 2 bases at V and 0 bases at J, with 16 bases between the two ends. Germline CDR1 is SEHNR and CDR2 is FQNEAQ (reference sequence). Here the CDR3 DNA reads TGTGCCAGCAGCTTAAGTAGGCGGACAGATATGAACACTGAAGCTTTCTTT. Protein sequence: CASSLSRRTDMNTEAFF.

The chain employs TRBV27 and TRBJ2-1; 10 positions match TRBD1. The CDR3 extends over 17 amino acids. With 5 bases clipped from V and 5 bases from J, the junction kept 12 bases outside the gene matches. Germline CDR1 reads MNHEY; CDR2 reads SMNVEV (reference sequence). This CDR3 reads CASSITTGTGVNNEQFF. The CDR3 nucleotides read TGTGCCAGCAGTATTACCACCGGGACAGGGGTCAACAATGAGCAGTTCTTC.

The rearrangement joins TRBV19 to TRBJ1-4; 9 bases match TRBD1. Losses at the gene ends were 7 bases for V and 1 base for J; bases not matched to a gene: 10. Germline values: CDR1 LNHDA, CDR2 SQIVND (reference sequence). CDR3 length: 17 amino acids. The CDR3 here is CASNGIGTGRTNEKLFF. CDR3 sequence (DNA): TGTGCCAGTAATGGAATCGGGACAGGGAGAACTAATGAAAAACTGTTTTTT.

The chain joins TRBV4-2 to TRBJ1-6; no clear D gene. CDR1 LGHNA and CDR2 YNFKEQ come from the germline V gene. The CDR3 covers 17 residues. V was clipped by 0 bases and J by 7 bases, with 16 bases between them. CDR3 nucleotide sequence: TGTGCCAGCAGCCAAGATCTCCCAGCGACGACGAATTCACCCCTCCACTTT. Amino acids: CASSQDLPATTNSPLHF.

The chain is built from TRBV5-8 and TRBJ1-6; unclear D gene. The V gene's germline CDR1 is SGHTS and CDR2 YDEGEE. The CDR3 runs 14 residues. V was shortened by 2 bases and J by 9 bases, with 12 bases between the two germline ends. The CDR3 coding sequence is TGTGCCAGCAGCTTTTTGGAGACGAGTTCACCCCTCCACTTT. Protein sequence: CASSFLETSSPLHF.

The V and J genes are TRBV5-6 and TRBJ2-1; 7 positions match TRBD2. CDR3 length: 13 amino acids. Trimming cost V 7 bases and J 2 bases; bases outside gene matches: 3. CDR1 and CDR2 from the germline V gene are SGHDT and YYEEEE. The CDR3 nucleotides read TGTGCCAGCTCGCGGGGGACCTACAATGAGCAGTTCTTC. It is translated as CASSRGTYNEQFF.

Concerning this clone: The identical CDR3 is also encoded by other nucleotide sequences in the sample. The chain carries TRBV19 and TRBJ2-6; D is uncertain. The germline V and J ends were trimmed by 3 bases and 3 bases, with 9 bases remaining between them. Germline assignment: CDR1 LNHDA and CDR2 SQIVND (reference sequence). This CDR3 has 15 amino acids. The CDR3 bases are TGTGCCAGTAGTATTGGCGGAAGTGGGGCCAACGTCCTGACTTTC. Amino acids: CASSIGGSGANVLTF.

The V and J genes are TRBV5-6 and TRBJ2-3; 14 bases agree with TRBD2. After removal of 0 bases from V and 7 bases from J, the junction contained 4 bases not matched to a gene. The CDR3 sequence is 16 residues long. The germline gives CDR1 SGHDT, CDR2 YYEEEE. The CDR3: CASSLGTSGRPYTQYF. In nucleotides, the CDR3 is TGTGCCAGCAGCTTGGGGACTAGCGGGAGGCCCTATACGCAGTATTTT.

The genes are TRBV7-8 and TRBJ1-2; D ambiguous. CDR3 length: 13 amino acids. The germline gives CDR1 SGHVS, CDR2 FQNEAQ. V was trimmed by 3 bases and J by 0 bases, leaving 5 bases between them. Here the CDR3 DNA reads TGTGCCAGCAGCTTCTCTCCTAACTATGGCTACACCTTC. This encodes CASSFSPNYGYTF.

The chain combines TRBV11-2 with TRBJ1-1; D call uncertain. Trimming left V 1 base short and J 0 bases short, with 9 bases between. Germline CDR1 and CDR2: SGHAT and FQNNGV. The CDR3 contains 15 residues. Here the CDR3 DNA reads TGTGCCAGCAGCTTAGGTAGCAGATTGAACACTGAAGCTTTCTTT. Translating gives CASSLGSRLNTEAFF.

The CDR3 protein is CATSMSTSGSNEQFF. The CDR3 bases are TGTGCCACCAGCATGTCGACTAGCGGGAGTAATGAGCAGTTCTTC. The gene calls are TRBV15 and TRBJ2-1; 12 bases match TRBD2. CDR1 LNHNV and CDR2 YYDKDF come from the germline V gene (reference sequence). V trimming: 4 bases; J trimming: 7 bases; junction bases outside the gene matches: 5. This CDR3 comprises 15 residues.

V usage is TRBV18 and J usage is TRBJ2-7; a weak D match, TRBD1 (6 bases). Trimming shortened V by 2 bases and J by 6 bases, and 14 bases separated the two germline ends. Germline CDR1 KGHSH, CDR2 LQKENI. The CDR3 is 14 amino acids. The CDR3 DNA reads as TGTGCCAGCTCACCAGGGGGCTCAGTCGCCGAGCAGTACTTC. Translating it yields CASSPGGSVAEQYF.

This clone occurred a few times. The rearrangement joins TRBV7-9 to TRBJ1-1; D is ambiguous. Germline values: CDR1 SEHNR, CDR2 FQNEAQ (reference sequence). With 7 bases removed from V and 4 bases from J, the gap between germline ends came to 22 bases. CDR3 length equals 16 residues. The CDR3 here is CASNEAGLGEATEAFF. The DNA for the CDR3 is TGTGCCAGCAACGAAGCCGGGCTTGGGGAGGCCACTGAAGCTTTCTTT.

The chain couples TRBV7-9 to TRBJ2-7; TRBD1 aligns across 7 bases. This CDR3 is 14 amino acids long. Germline V gene data show CDR1 as SEHNR and CDR2 as FQNEAQ (reference sequence). After removal of 5 bases from V and 4 bases from J, the junction contained 8 bases not matched to a gene. For the CDR3, the DNA is TGTGCCAGCAGCCCCTGGACAGGTACTTACGAGCAGTACTTC. Amino acids: CASSPWTGTYEQYF.

This chain uses TRBV9 with TRBJ2-7, with D maybe TRBD2 (5 bases). This CDR3 has 12 residues. CDR1 and CDR2 from the germline V gene are SGDLS and YYNGEE. The V end lost 4 bases, the J end lost 5 bases, and 10 bases lay between the germline ends. In DNA form, the CDR3 reads TGTGCCAGCAGCCCTCACGGGGACGAGCAGTACTTC. Its protein product is CASSPHGDEQYF.

The V call is TRBV20-1, the J call TRBJ2-5; 14 bases are shared with TRBD2. After removal of 3 bases from V and 2 bases from J, the junction contained 11 bases not matched to a gene. The CDR3 is 18 residues long. Germline loops: CDR1 DFQATT, CDR2 SNEGSKA (reference sequence). CDR3 in amino acids: CSASGLPGLAGVQETQYF. DNA for the CDR3: TGCAGTGCTAGTGGTCTACCGGGACTAGCGGGGGTTCAAGAGACCCAGTACTTC.

V usage is TRBV2 and J usage is TRBJ2-3; 11 nucleotides agree with TRBD2. CDR3 length: 14 amino acids. Germline V gene lookup returns CDR1 SNHLY and CDR2 FYNNEI. Germline trimming cut 9 bases from V and 7 bases from J; bases unmatched to any gene: 9. DNA for the CDR3: TGTGCCAGTAGACCGGGACTAGCGGTAAATACGCAGTATTTT. It translates to CASRPGLAVNTQYF.

V is TRBV6-5 and J is TRBJ1-1, with D uncertain. The CDR3 loop spans 12 amino acids. V gave up 6 bases and J gave up 4 bases, with 9 bases separating them. Germline loops: CDR1 MNHEY, CDR2 SVGAGI. The CDR3 protein is CASRAVATEAFF. In DNA, the CDR3 is TGTGCCAGCAGGGCAGTGGCCACTGAAGCTTTCTTT.

This chain uses TRBV10-2 with TRBJ2-1, with 10 bases identical to TRBD2. V gave up 5 bases and J gave up 2 bases; unmatched junction bases: 6. The CDR3 totals 16 residues. Per the germline V gene, CDR1 is WSHSY and CDR2 is SAAADI. The CDR3 DNA reads as TGCGCCAGCAGTCTGCCTAGCGGGAGTCCCTACAATGAGCAGTTCTTC. Its protein is CASSLPSGSPYNEQFF.

The chain is built from TRBV5-6 and TRBJ2-1; perhaps TRBD1 as D (6 bases). From germline, CDR1 is SGHDT and CDR2 YYEEEE. The CDR3 length is 15 residues. V lost 5 bases to trimming and J lost 5 bases, with 17 bases between them. CDR3: CASRPIGGSHNEQFF. Here the CDR3 DNA reads TGTGCCAGCAGGCCTATAGGGGGTAGCCACAATGAGCAGTTCTTC. Full variable domain (outside the CDR3, taken from reference TRBV5-6 and TRBJ2-1): DAGVTQSPTHLIKTRGQQVTLRCSPKSGHDTVSWYQQALGQGPQFIFQYYEEEERQRGNFPDRFSGHQFPNYSSELNVNALLLGDSALYLCASRPIGGSHNEQFFGPGTRLTVL.

The V gene is TRBV12-5, the J gene TRBJ1-2; D gene ambiguous. Germline assignment: CDR1 LGHNT and CDR2 FRNRAP. The germline V and J ends were trimmed by 6 bases and 8 bases, with 22 bases remaining between them. The CDR3 extends over 15 amino acids. CDR3 loop: CASGPLLGGNWGYTF. The CDR3 nucleotides read TGTGCTAGTGGCCCACTCCTGGGAGGGAATTGGGGCTACACCTTC.

The chain employs TRBV2 and TRBJ1-5; D is perhaps TRBD1 (5 bases). Trimming took off 7 bases at V and 4 bases at J, with 14 bases between the two ends. The CDR3 spans 14 residues. Germline assignment: CDR1 SNHLY and CDR2 FYNNEI. CDR3 sequence (DNA): TGTGCCAGCACCACAGGATATCGGAATCAGCCCCAGCATTTT. It encodes CASTTGYRNQPQHF.

The J gene is TRBJ1-2, the V gene TRBV30; a possible D gene is TRBD1 (6 bases). The germline V gene encodes CDR1 GTSNPN and CDR2 SVGIG (reference sequence). Trimming cost V 5 bases and J 7 bases, with 17 bases left between them. This CDR3 is built from 13 residues. The CDR3 DNA sequence: TGTGCCTGGTCGGGACACGCAAAAGGTGGCTACACCTTC. Its translation: CAWSGHAKGGYTF.

In this sample, this clone turned up a few times. The chain carries TRBV30 and TRBJ2-1; 8 bases line up with TRBD1. The CDR3 is 14 residues long. The V segment lost 5 bases and the J segment 6 bases; nucleotides outside the gene matches: 9. CDR1 GTSNPN and CDR2 SVGIG come from the germline V gene (reference sequence). CDR3 sequence (DNA): TGTGCCTGGCATACAGGGGGTCCTGTCAATGAGCAGTTCTTC. Amino acid sequence: CAWHTGGPVNEQFF.

The chain uses TRBV10-3 and TRBJ2-2; the D gene is possibly TRBD1 (6 bases). CDR1 is ENHRY and CDR2 is SYGVKD in the germline V gene. V lost 8 bases to trimming and J lost 4 bases, with 8 bases between them. The CDR3 sequence is 12 residues long. In nucleotides, the CDR3 is TGTGCCATCCGAGGGGGCACCGGGGAGCTGTTTTTT. Its protein product is CAIRGGTGELFF.

The chain recombines TRBV18 with TRBJ2-5; 11 bases match TRBD2. The CDR3 consists of 14 residues. CDR1 and CDR2 from the germline V gene are KGHSH and LQKENI. J lost 5 bases, V lost 5 bases, and 4 bases had no gene match. CDR3 coding DNA: TGTGCCAGCTCAACTAGCGGGAGTGTGGAGACCCAGTACTTC. Amino acid sequence: CASSTSGSVETQYF.

V is TRBV19 and J is TRBJ1-6, with D tentatively TRBD1 (5 bases). The germline gives CDR1 LNHDA, CDR2 SQIVND (reference sequence). The CDR3 is 15 amino acids. The ends were cut back, 1 base at V and 10 bases at J, with 14 bases in the middle. CDR3: CASSIVGTRDSPLHF. The CDR3 DNA reads as TGTGCCAGTAGTATAGTGGGGACTCGCGACTCACCCCTCCACTTT.

In this sample, this clone turned up a few times. The J gene is TRBJ2-7, the V gene TRBV27, with D possibly matching TRBD2 (6 bases). From germline, CDR1 is MNHEY and CDR2 SMNVEV (reference sequence). The CDR3 consists of 15 residues. Trimming pared 6 bases from V and 3 bases from J, leaving 18 bases between. Written as DNA, the CDR3 is TGTGCCAGCAGCAATCAGGGACGGAGGGACTACGAGCAGTACTTC. It yields the protein CASSNQGRRDYEQYF.

This clone was seen a few times. The CDR3 spells CASSEQGNLEDNEQFF. The DNA of the CDR3 is TGTGCCAGCAGTGAGCAGGGTAACTTGGAAGACAATGAGCAGTTCTTC. This rearrangement joins TRBV2 to TRBJ2-1; D perhaps matches TRBD1 (5 bases). Trimming pared 3 bases from V and 5 bases from J, leaving 17 bases between. This CDR3 comprises 16 residues. CDR1 SNHLY and CDR2 FYNNEI come from the germline V gene.